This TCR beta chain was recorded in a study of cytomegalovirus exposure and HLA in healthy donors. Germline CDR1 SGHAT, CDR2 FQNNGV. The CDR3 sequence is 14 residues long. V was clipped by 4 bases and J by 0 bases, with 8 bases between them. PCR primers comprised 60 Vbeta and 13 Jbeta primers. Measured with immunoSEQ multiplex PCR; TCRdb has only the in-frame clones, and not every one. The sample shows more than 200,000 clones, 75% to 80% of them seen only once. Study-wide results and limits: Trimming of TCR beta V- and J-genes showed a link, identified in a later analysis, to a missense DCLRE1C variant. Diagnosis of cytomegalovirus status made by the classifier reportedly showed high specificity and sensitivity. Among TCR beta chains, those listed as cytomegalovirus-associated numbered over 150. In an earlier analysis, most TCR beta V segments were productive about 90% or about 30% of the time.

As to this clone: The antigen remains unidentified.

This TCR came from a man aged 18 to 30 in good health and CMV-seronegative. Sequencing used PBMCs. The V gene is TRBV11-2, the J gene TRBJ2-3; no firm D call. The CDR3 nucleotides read TGTGCCAGCAGCTGTATTTCTAGCACAGATACGCAGTATTTT. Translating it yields CASSCISSTDTQYF.